This TCR beta chain was retrieved from a study of blood T cell repertoires in COVID-19. Enrollees, about 18 to 95 years old, lived in roughly 24 US areas. Clinical histories supplied by participants themselves formed the basis of cohort assignment. As processed by the authors: Nucleated cell counts were estimated from reference gene primer amplification. The protocol was immunoSEQ multiplex PCR, while the TCRdb copy is restricted to in-frame clones and leaves out a portion. That table supplies the V and J calls and clone size; D and trimming were determined from the DNA. The data hold a few hundred thousand clones, with around 81% observed a single time. The junction had 4 bases not matched to a gene; V was cut back by 11 bases and J by 0 bases. The CDR3 has 14 amino acids. Germline lookup yields CDR1 SNHLY and CDR2 FYNNEI. This clone was observed a handful of times.

The sequenced material came from PBMCs or T cells enriched from blood (not recorded which). The rearrangement links TRBV2 to TRBJ1-4; TRBD1 aligns across 9 bases. This TCR came from a woman aged 40 to 50 with acute COVID-19. The CDR3 here is CAGQGQTTNEKLFF. DNA of the CDR3: TGTGCCGGACAGGGGCAAACAACTAATGAAAAACTGTTTTTT.